Listed here are 28 T cell receptor beta chains from one sample, sequenced in a study of blood T cell repertoires in COVID-19. Profiling relied on immunoSEQ multiplex PCR, and the TCRdb table lists in-frame clones only, not all of them. This table holds roughly 360,000 clones, about 87% found once. What was sequenced was PBMCs or T cells enriched from blood (not recorded which). The receptor source for this set is a young man who had recovered from COVID-19.

The chain uses TRBV5-4 and TRBJ1-1; perhaps TRBD1 as D (6 bases). Trimming took 1 base from V and 4 from J, leaving 20 bases between them. This CDR3 comprises 17 residues. Germline V gene sequence: CDR1 SGHNT, CDR2 YYREEE (reference sequence). CDR3 in DNA: TGTGCCAGCAGCTTGAGACGGGACACCCTTTGGGGCACTGAAGCTTTCTTT. It is translated as CASSLRRDTLWGTEAFF.

V usage is TRBV30 and J usage is TRBJ1-6, with TRBD1 identical over 7 bases. Trimming removed 5 bases from V and 7 bases from J; junction bases left unmatched: 8. The germline gives CDR1 GTSNPN, CDR2 SVGIG (reference sequence). The CDR3 extends over 14 amino acids. The CDR3 DNA reads as TGTGCCTGGTCCACCGGGACAGAAAATTCACCCCTCCACTTT. Translation gives CAWSTGTENSPLHF.

The gene calls are TRBV9 and TRBJ2-1, with D perhaps matching TRBD2 (5 bases). The length of the CDR3 is 11 residues. V lost 0 bases and J lost 10, with 5 bases in between. Germline CDR1 and CDR2: SGDLS and YYNGEE. CDR3 sequence reads: CASSVGGEQFF. The CDR3 DNA is TGTGCCAGCAGCGTAGGCGGGGAGCAGTTCTTC.

The chain joins TRBV5-4 to TRBJ2-1; a possible D gene is TRBD1 (6 bases). The CDR3 has 13 amino acids. Per the germline V gene, CDR1 is SGHNT and CDR2 is YYREEE (reference sequence). Trimming pared 3 bases from V and 8 bases from J, leaving 12 bases between. This CDR3 is CASSWDKVYEQFF. The CDR3 nucleotides are TGTGCCAGCAGCTGGGACAAGGTCTATGAGCAGTTCTTC.

A single count supports this clone. The chain uses TRBV19 and TRBJ2-3; 14 bases fit TRBD2. Looked up from germline, CDR1 is LNHDA and CDR2 is SQIVND (reference sequence). This CDR3 region has 18 residues. Trimming at V came to 4 bases and at J to 2 bases, leaving 8 bases not matched to a gene. DNA of the CDR3: TGTGCCAGTAGTAAGGGACTAGCGGGGGTCCCCCCCACAGATACGCAGTATTTT. Residues: CASSKGLAGVPPTDTQYF.

This chain links TRBV11-2 with TRBJ1-6; TRBD1 agrees at 7 bases. V dropped 1 base and J dropped 7; count of bases not matched to a gene: 4. The CDR3 covers 15 residues. From germline, CDR1 is SGHAT and CDR2 FQNNGV. The CDR3 bases are TGTGCCAGCAGCTTAGCTCCCAGGGGGAATTCACCCCTCCACTTT. This sequence encodes CASSLAPRGNSPLHF.

On this clone: The sample contains more than one DNA sequence encoding this CDR3. J is TRBJ2-7 and V is TRBV3-1 (or the pseudogene TRBV3-2), with 8 bases aligning to TRBD1. Germline V lookup: CDR1 LGHDT, CDR2 YNNKEL (reference sequence). V was clipped by 1 base and J by 1 base; unmatched bases: 0. This CDR3 comprises 14 residues. The chain's CDR3 is CASSQGQGSYEQYF. The CDR3 DNA is TGTGCCAGCAGCCAAGGACAGGGGTCCTACGAGCAGTACTTC.

The genes are TRBV6-5 and TRBJ1-1; 7 bases are shared with TRBD1. This CDR3 has 14 residues. Germline CDR1 MNHEY, CDR2 SVGAGI. V shed 6 bases, J shed 0 bases, and the junction held 4 bases outside the gene matches. DNA for the CDR3: TGTGCCAGCAGAGGACAGGCTGTGAACACTGAAGCTTTCTTT. It encodes CASRGQAVNTEAFF.

This clone was observed at least ten times. V gene TRBV28 combines with J gene TRBJ2-3; no clear D gene. Germline CDR1 reads MDHEN; CDR2 reads SYDVKM. The CDR3 has 12 residues. The V end was cut by 6 bases, the J end by 2 bases, with 6 bases between. The CDR3 nucleotides read TGTGCCAGCAGCACACCCACAGATACGCAGTATTTT. Protein sequence: CASSTPTDTQYF.

The chain recombines TRBV7-2 with TRBJ2-2; D is possibly TRBD1 (6 bases). V lost 5 bases and J 4 bases, leaving 11 bases between the germline ends. CDR1 and CDR2 (germline): SGHTA, FQGNSA. This CDR3 spans 14 amino acids. The CDR3, as DNA: TGTGCCAGCAGCCCCGGACAGATCACCGGGGAGCTGTTTTTT. Encoded protein: CASSPGQITGELFF.

V and J are TRBV15 and TRBJ1-4; no clear D. Germline loops: CDR1 LNHNV, CDR2 YYDKDF (reference sequence). This CDR3 contains 10 residues. Between the trimmed V and J ends, which lost 5 bases and 11 bases, there was a span of 6 bases. CDR3 residues: CATSAEKLFF. CDR3 in DNA: TGTGCCACCAGCGCTGAGAAACTGTTTTTT.

The chain has TRBV27 and TRBJ2-4, with D unclear. Trimming took 4 bases from V and 0 from J, leaving 7 bases between them. The CDR3 contains 14 residues. In germline, CDR1 is MNHEY, CDR2 SMNVEV (reference sequence). The CDR3 bases are TGTGCCAGCAGTTCCCCGGGAGCCAAAAACATTCAGTACTTC. It codes for CASSSPGAKNIQYF.

V and J are TRBV10-3 and TRBJ1-2; possible D gene TRBD1, 5 bases. The germline gives CDR1 ENHRY, CDR2 SYGVKD. CDR3 size: 14 residues. Trimming pared 2 bases from V and 1 base from J, leaving 8 bases between. CDR3 sequence (DNA): TGTGCCATCAGTGAGGGGGGACTTAACTATGGCTACACCTTC. Translation gives CAISEGGLNYGYTF.

V is TRBV19 and J is TRBJ2-3, with 7 bases that match TRBD1. V gave up 6 bases and J gave up 3 bases; unmatched junction bases: 3. The CDR3 runs to 13 residues. Germline CDR1 and CDR2: LNHDA and SQIVND (reference sequence). In DNA form, the CDR3 reads TGTGCCAGTAGACGGGACAGAACAGATACGCAGTATTTT. Residues: CASRRDRTDTQYF.

The chain employs TRBV19 and TRBJ2-5; no reliable D call. In germline, CDR1 is LNHDA, CDR2 SQIVND (reference sequence). With 4 bases removed from V and 5 bases from J, the gap between germline ends came to 8 bases. This CDR3 spans 12 amino acids. CDR3 coding DNA: TGTGCCAGTAGTAGAAGCTGGGAGACCCAGTACTTC. Translated, it gives CASSRSWETQYF.

The gene calls are TRBV6-5 and TRBJ1-1, with D unresolved. Germline CDR1 reads MNHEY; CDR2 reads SVGAGI. The CDR3 length is 13 residues. V was trimmed by 2 bases and J by 5 bases, leaving 9 bases between them. CDR3 in DNA: TGTGCCAGCAGTTACGAGCGGTTGACTGAAGCTTTCTTT. This sequence encodes CASSYERLTEAFF.

This chain uses TRBV7-9 with TRBJ1-2, with D possibly matching TRBD1 (5 bases). The V gene lost 4 bases and the J gene lost 2 bases, with 11 bases spanning the gap. This CDR3 contains 14 residues. CDR1 and CDR2 (germline): SEHNR, FQNEAQ (reference sequence). CDR3 in DNA: TGTGCCAGCAGCTCGGTGGACAAGAACTATGGCTACACCTTC. The encoded protein is CASSSVDKNYGYTF.

This chain connects TRBV10-3 to TRBJ1-1; D is undetermined. CDR3 length: 14 amino acids. V lost 8 bases and J 5 bases, leaving 18 bases between the germline ends. CDR1 and CDR2 from the germline V gene are ENHRY and SYGVKD. The CDR3 loop reads CAILREAQGTEAFF. Written as DNA, the CDR3 is TGTGCCATCCTGAGGGAGGCCCAAGGGACTGAAGCTTTCTTT.

This chain joins TRBV6-5 and TRBJ2-3; 9 nucleotides line up with TRBD1. This CDR3 is 16 amino acids long. The germline V gene encodes CDR1 MNHEY and CDR2 SVGAGI. With 2 bases clipped from V and 4 bases from J, the junction kept 7 bases outside the gene matches. The CDR3: CASSYPRQGGPDTQYF. The CDR3 bases are TGTGCCAGCAGTTACCCAAGACAGGGGGGCCCAGATACGCAGTATTTT.

The chain uses TRBV5-5 and TRBJ2-1, with 16 bases aligning to TRBD2. The CDR3 totals 15 residues. Unmatched junction bases numbered 3, after V lost 4 bases and J lost 8 bases. Per the germline V gene, CDR1 is SGHKS and CDR2 is YYEKEE (reference sequence). The CDR3 loop reads CASSLGTSGGDEQFF. The DNA for the CDR3 is TGTGCCAGCAGCCTCGGGACTAGCGGGGGGGATGAGCAGTTCTTC.

This clone was detected once. The chain joins TRBV11-2 to TRBJ2-1, with a weak D call TRBD2 (7 bases). Per germline, CDR1 SGHAT and CDR2 FQNNGV. The length of the CDR3 is 15 residues. The ends were cut back, 0 bases at V and 3 bases at J, with 9 bases in the middle. Written as DNA, the CDR3 is TGTGCCAGCAGCTTAGAGCGGGGGCTCTACAATGAGCAGTTCTTC. Protein product: CASSLERGLYNEQFF.

The genes are TRBV21-1 and TRBJ1-2. TRBV21-1 is a listed pseudogene. The CDR3 spans 15 residues. The CDR3 reads CASRGERGENYGYTF. CDR3 nucleotide sequence: TGTGCCAGCCGGGGGGAGAGGGGAGAGAACTATGGCTACACCTTC.

The chain couples TRBV12-3 or TRBV12-4 to TRBJ1-1; D not certain. This CDR3 contains 13 residues. Trimming shortened V by 4 bases and J by 1 base, and 7 bases separated the two germline ends. Here the CDR3 reads CASSSGRNTEAFF. The CDR3 bases are TGTGCCAGCAGTTCGGGTCGGAACACTGAAGCTTTCTTT.

CDR3 sequence (DNA): TGTGCCAGCAGTCGTTATCAGCCCCAGCATTTT. It codes for CASSRYQPQHF. The chain links TRBV6-4 to TRBJ1-5, with D unclear. The CDR3 totals 11 residues. Trimming left V 5 bases short and J 5 bases short, with 4 bases between. In germline, CDR1 is MRHNA, CDR2 SNTAGT.

The chain links TRBV6-5 to TRBJ1-6; 11 bases line up with TRBD1. V was pared by 7 bases and J by 8 bases, with 4 bases of the junction left unmatched. CDR1 MNHEY and CDR2 SVGAGI come from the germline V gene. The CDR3 runs to 14 residues. The CDR3 DNA reads as TGTGCCAGCACCCGGACAGGGGGCGATTCACCCCTCCACTTT. This sequence encodes CASTRTGGDSPLHF.

This rearrangement joins TRBV18 to TRBJ1-1; no definite D call. The CDR3 totals 16 residues. Between the trimmed V and J ends, which lost 6 bases and 0 bases, there was a span of 17 bases. Germline CDR1 reads KGHSH; CDR2 reads LQKENI. The CDR3 spells CASSKSTAYMNTEAFF. CDR3 nucleotides: TGTGCCAGCTCTAAGTCCACAGCTTACATGAACACTGAAGCTTTCTTT.

The chain recombines TRBV28 with TRBJ2-7; weak D call: TRBD1 (5 bases). Trimming removed 10 bases at V and 0 bases at J, with 10 bases between. The germline CDR1 and CDR2 sequences are MDHEN and SYDVKM. The CDR3 loop spans 12 amino acids. In DNA, the CDR3 is TGTGCCATCAGACAGAGCTCCTACGAGCAGTACTTC. Protein sequence: CAIRQSSYEQYF.

The rearrangement joins TRBV2 to TRBJ1-5; possible D gene TRBD1, 5 bases. Trimming took off 6 bases at V and 3 bases at J, with 6 bases between the two ends. This CDR3 comprises 12 residues. Germline loops: CDR1 SNHLY, CDR2 FYNNEI. In DNA form, the CDR3 reads TGTGCCAGCAGACAGGACAATCAGCCCCAGCATTTT. Its protein is CASRQDNQPQHF.